These 15 T cell receptor beta chains were all obtained from the same sample, sequenced in a study of OX40 agonist ivuxolimab in advanced cancers. The data were produced by immunoSEQ multiplex PCR, yet TCRdb's version contains in-frame clones alone and is incomplete. The data hold fewer than 20,000 clones, with roughly 71% observed a single time. The sequencing used CD4+ or CD8+ T cells sorted from blood, collected in a trial of the OX40 agonist ivuxolimab. These receptors came from an adult with an advanced solid tumor such as melanoma, head and neck, liver or kidney cancer.

CDR3 residues: CASSPGRTPYEQYF. CDR3 DNA: TGTGCCAGCAGCCCCGGACGGACACCTTACGAGCAGTACTTC. V and J are TRBV7-6 and TRBJ2-7; tentatively, D is TRBD1 (5 bases). This CDR3 region has 14 residues. The V end was cut by 5 bases, the J end by 4 bases, with 15 bases between. Germline assignment: CDR1 SGHVS and CDR2 FNYEAQ.

In its sample, this clone was seen a few times. V and J are TRBV5-6 and TRBJ1-1, with 8 bases fitting TRBD1. Germline loops: CDR1 SGHDT, CDR2 YYEEEE. J was trimmed by 0 bases and V by 4 bases; bases with no gene match: 8. CDR3 length: 16 residues. The CDR3 is CASSPGQGPMNTEAFF. The CDR3 DNA sequence: TGTGCCAGCAGCCCAGGACAGGGCCCGATGAACACTGAAGCTTTCTTT.

The rearrangement joins TRBV7-2 to TRBJ2-5; 13 nucleotides agree with TRBD2. The length of the CDR3 is 17 residues. Germline assignment: CDR1 SGHTA and CDR2 FQGNSA. Trimming cost V 3 bases and J 0 bases; bases outside gene matches: 4. In nucleotides, the CDR3 is TGTGCCAGCAGCTTTGGACTAGCGGGAGTGTACCAAGAGACCCAGTACTTC. Amino acids: CASSFGLAGVYQETQYF.

The chain combines TRBV27 with TRBJ1-1, with a weak D call TRBD1 (5 bases). Germline CDR1 and CDR2: MNHEY and SMNVEV (reference sequence). This CDR3 is 14 amino acids long. V gave up 5 bases and J gave up 4 bases, with 14 bases separating them. The CDR3 is CASSPYAGFTEAFF. The DNA for the CDR3 is TGTGCCAGCAGTCCCTATGCAGGGTTCACTGAAGCTTTCTTT.

The rearrangement joins TRBV28 to TRBJ2-7; 7 bases fit TRBD1. Germline V gene data show CDR1 as MDHEN and CDR2 as SYDVKM. The CDR3 extends over 14 amino acids. With V trimmed by 10 bases and J by 1 base, 10 bases remained unmatched. As DNA, the CDR3 is TGTGCCATAAACCCAGGGGGAAGGTCCTACGAGCAGTACTTC. It codes for CAINPGGRSYEQYF.

The chain combines TRBV10-3 with TRBJ1-5; D might be TRBD1 (6 bases). V lost 5 bases, J lost 7 bases, and 12 bases lay in between. Germline V gene sequence: CDR1 ENHRY, CDR2 SYGVKD. The CDR3 consists of 13 residues. The CDR3 region has the DNA TGTGCCATCAGTCGACAGGCCGAACAGCCCCAGCATTTT. Translating it yields CAISRQAEQPQHF.

This clone was picked up a small number of times. This chain links TRBV4-1 with TRBJ1-6; no reliable D call. Looked up from germline, CDR1 is MGHRA and CDR2 is YSYEKL. Trimming stripped 0 bases from V and 3 bases from J, with 9 bases between. The CDR3 totals 16 residues. This chain's CDR3 is CASSQDTGFYNSPLHF. The CDR3 DNA reads TGCGCCAGCAGCCAAGATACGGGGTTCTATAATTCACCCCTCCACTTT.

The rearrangement uses TRBV19 and TRBJ2-7; D remains unclear. Trimming removed 4 bases from V and 6 bases from J, with 13 bases in between. Germline CDR1 is LNHDA and CDR2 is SQIVND (reference sequence). The CDR3 length is 13 residues. The CDR3 here is CASSTAPSLEQYF. The CDR3 bases are TGTGCCAGTAGTACTGCCCCCTCGCTCGAGCAGTACTTC.

This clone was seen only once. The V gene is TRBV5-5, the J gene TRBJ1-5; possible D gene TRBD1, 5 bases. The germline V gene encodes CDR1 SGHKS and CDR2 YYEKEE (reference sequence). Trimming stripped 0 bases from V and 0 bases from J, with 10 bases between. The CDR3 is 16 amino acids. CDR3 amino acids: CASSLAPGYSNQPQHF. CDR3 nucleotides: TGTGCCAGCAGCTTGGCTCCAGGGTATAGCAATCAGCCCCAGCATTTT.

This chain uses TRBV6-6 with TRBJ1-4; D not resolved. CDR3 length equals 12 residues. Germline CDR1 reads MNHNY; CDR2 reads SVGAGI (reference sequence). Trimming took off 4 bases at V and 8 bases at J, with 8 bases between the two ends. The CDR3 loop reads CASSWVGEKLFF. CDR3 nucleotide sequence: TGTGCCAGCAGTTGGGTGGGGGAAAAACTGTTTTTT.

This clone was recorded a few times. The V gene is TRBV5-4, the J gene TRBJ2-1; 12 bases map to TRBD2. This CDR3 contains 14 residues. V trimming: 1 base; J trimming: 7 bases; junction bases outside the gene matches: 0. In germline, CDR1 is SGHNT, CDR2 YYREEE (reference sequence). In DNA, the CDR3 is TGTGCCAGCAGCTTGCTAGCGGGGGGGAATGAGCAGTTCTTC. Amino acid sequence: CASSLLAGGNEQFF.

This chain links TRBV4-3 with TRBJ2-3; 11 bases map to TRBD2. CDR1 is LGHNA and CDR2 is YSLEER in the germline V gene. With V trimmed by 1 base and J by 0 bases, 6 bases remained unmatched. This CDR3 contains 18 residues. The chain's CDR3 is CASSQGLAGLYSTDTQYF. Here the CDR3 DNA reads TGCGCCAGCAGCCAAGGACTAGCGGGACTATATAGCACAGATACGCAGTATTTT.

V and J are TRBV5-1 and TRBJ2-1; TRBD1 matches at 8 bases. This CDR3 is 14 amino acids long. The junction had 5 bases not matched to a gene; V was cut back by 3 bases and J by 6 bases. Per germline, CDR1 SGHRS and CDR2 YFSETQ. The DNA of the CDR3 is TGCGCCAGCAGCTCCCAGGGGGCGGGCAATGAGCAGTTCTTC. It specifies CASSSQGAGNEQFF. Together with reference TRBV5-1 and TRBJ2-1, the CDR3 gives the full variable domain: KAGVTQTPRYLIKTRGQQVTLSCSPISGHRSVSWYQQTPGQGLQFLFEYFSETQRNKGNFPGRFSGRQFSNSRSEMNVSTLELGDSALYLCASSSQGAGNEQFFGPGTRLTVL.

This chain uses TRBV6-1 with TRBJ2-3, with D uncertain. CDR1 MNHNS and CDR2 SASEGT come from the germline V gene. The V and J ends lost 2 bases and 0 bases respectively, with 9 bases between them. The CDR3 extends over 15 amino acids. The DNA of the CDR3 is TGTGCCAGCAGTGAAACCGCTGGGAGCACAGATACGCAGTATTTT. Translating it yields CASSETAGSTDTQYF.

The J gene is TRBJ1-1, the V gene TRBV7-9; TRBD1 is a possible D gene (5 bases). Germline assignment: CDR1 SEHNR and CDR2 FQNEAQ (reference sequence). The CDR3 covers 15 residues. Between the trimmed V and J ends, which lost 3 bases and 5 bases, there was a span of 16 bases. CDR3 in DNA: TGTGCCAGCAGCTTCTCCCGGGCGGGGGGGACTGAAGCTTTCTTT. Protein product: CASSFSRAGGTEAFF.